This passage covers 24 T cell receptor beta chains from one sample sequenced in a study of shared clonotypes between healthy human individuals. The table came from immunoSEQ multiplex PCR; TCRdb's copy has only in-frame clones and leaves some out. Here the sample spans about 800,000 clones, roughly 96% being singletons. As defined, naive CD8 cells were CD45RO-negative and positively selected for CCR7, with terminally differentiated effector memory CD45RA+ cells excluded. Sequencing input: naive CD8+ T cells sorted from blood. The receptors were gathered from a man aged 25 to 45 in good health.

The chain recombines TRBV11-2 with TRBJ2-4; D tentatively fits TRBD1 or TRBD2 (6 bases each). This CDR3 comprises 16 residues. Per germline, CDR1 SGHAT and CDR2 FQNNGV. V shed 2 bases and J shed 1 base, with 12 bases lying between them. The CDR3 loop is CASSLRGAHAKNIQYF. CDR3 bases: TGTGCCAGCAGCTTAAGGGGGGCGCATGCCAAAAACATTCAGTACTTC. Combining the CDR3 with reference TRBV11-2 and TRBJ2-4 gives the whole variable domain EAGVAQSPRYKIIEKRQSVAFWCNPISGHATLYWYQQILGQGPKLLIQFQNNGVVDDSQLPKDRFSAERLKGVDSTLKIQPAKLEDSAVYLCASSLRGAHAKNIQYFGAGTRLSVL.

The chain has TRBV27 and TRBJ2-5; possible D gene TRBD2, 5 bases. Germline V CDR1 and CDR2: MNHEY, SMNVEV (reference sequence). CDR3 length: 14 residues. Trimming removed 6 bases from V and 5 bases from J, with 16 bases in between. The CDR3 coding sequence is TGTGCCAGCAGGCATCTTGGACTGCGGGAGACCCAGTACTTC. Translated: CASRHLGLRETQYF.

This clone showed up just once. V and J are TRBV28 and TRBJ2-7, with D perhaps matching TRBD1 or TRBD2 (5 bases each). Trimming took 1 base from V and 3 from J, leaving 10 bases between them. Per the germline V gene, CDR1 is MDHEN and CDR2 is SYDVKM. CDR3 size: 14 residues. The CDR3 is CASSLYGDLYEQYF. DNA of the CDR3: TGTGCCAGCAGTTTATACGGGGACCTCTACGAGCAGTACTTC.

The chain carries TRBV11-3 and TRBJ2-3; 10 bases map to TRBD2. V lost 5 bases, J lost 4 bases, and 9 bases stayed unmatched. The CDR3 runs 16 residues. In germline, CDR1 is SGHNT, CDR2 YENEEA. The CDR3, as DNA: TGTGCCAGCAGCGGCGGGGCTAGCGGGAGCTCAGATACGCAGTATTTT. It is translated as CASSGGASGSSDTQYF.

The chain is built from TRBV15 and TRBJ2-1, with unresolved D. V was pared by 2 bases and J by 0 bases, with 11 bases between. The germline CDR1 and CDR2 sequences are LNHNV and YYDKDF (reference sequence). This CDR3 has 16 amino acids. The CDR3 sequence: CATSRSSASSYNEQFF. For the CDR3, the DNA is TGTGCCACCAGCAGATCTTCGGCGAGCTCCTACAATGAGCAGTTCTTC.

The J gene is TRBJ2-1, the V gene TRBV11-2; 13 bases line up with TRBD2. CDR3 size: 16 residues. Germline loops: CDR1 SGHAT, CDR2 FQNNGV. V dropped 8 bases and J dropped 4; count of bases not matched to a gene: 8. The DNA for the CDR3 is TGTGCCAGCTCCGGACTAGCGGGAGTGACGTACAATGAGCAGTTCTTC. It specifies CASSGLAGVTYNEQFF.

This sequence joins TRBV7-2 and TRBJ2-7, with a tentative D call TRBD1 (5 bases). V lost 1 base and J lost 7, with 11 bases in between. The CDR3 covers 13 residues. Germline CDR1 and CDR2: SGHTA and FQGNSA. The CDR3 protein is CASSLGPGWEQYF. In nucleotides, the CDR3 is TGTGCCAGCAGCTTAGGGCCAGGGTGGGAGCAGTACTTC.

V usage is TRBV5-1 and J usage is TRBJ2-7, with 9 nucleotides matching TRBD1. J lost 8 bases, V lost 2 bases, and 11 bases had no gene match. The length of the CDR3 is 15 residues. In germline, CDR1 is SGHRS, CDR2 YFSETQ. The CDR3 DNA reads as TGCGCCAGCAGCTTAACCGTCCCGGGACAGGGAAAGCAGTACTTC. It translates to CASSLTVPGQGKQYF.

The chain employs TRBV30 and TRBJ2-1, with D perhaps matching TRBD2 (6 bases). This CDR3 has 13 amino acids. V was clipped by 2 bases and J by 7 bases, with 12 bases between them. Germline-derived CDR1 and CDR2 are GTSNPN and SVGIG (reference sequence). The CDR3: CAWSRTMANEQFF. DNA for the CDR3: TGTGCCTGGAGTCGGACTATGGCAAATGAGCAGTTCTTC. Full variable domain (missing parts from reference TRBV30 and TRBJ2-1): SQTIHQWPATLVQPVGSPLSLECTVEGTSNPNLYWYRQAAGRGLQLLFYSVGIGQISSEVPQNLSASRPQDRQFILSSKKLLLSDSGFYLCAWSRTMANEQFFGPGTRLTVL.

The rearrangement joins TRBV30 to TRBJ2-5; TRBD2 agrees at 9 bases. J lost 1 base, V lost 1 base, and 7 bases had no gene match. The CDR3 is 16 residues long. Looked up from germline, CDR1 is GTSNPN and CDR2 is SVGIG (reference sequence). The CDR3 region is CAWSEWREGSQETQYF. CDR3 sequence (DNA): TGTGCCTGGAGTGAGTGGCGGGAGGGGAGCCAAGAGACCCAGTACTTC.

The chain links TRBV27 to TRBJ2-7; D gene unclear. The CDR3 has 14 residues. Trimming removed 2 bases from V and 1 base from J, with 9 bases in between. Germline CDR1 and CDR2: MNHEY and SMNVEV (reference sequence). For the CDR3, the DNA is TGTGCCAGCAGTTTAGCCCCCGGTTCCTACGAGCAGTACTTC. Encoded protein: CASSLAPGSYEQYF.

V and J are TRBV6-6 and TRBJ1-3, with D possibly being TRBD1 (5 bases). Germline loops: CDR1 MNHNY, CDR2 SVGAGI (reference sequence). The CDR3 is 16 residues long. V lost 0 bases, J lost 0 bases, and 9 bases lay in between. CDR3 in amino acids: CASSYSLQDSGNTIYF. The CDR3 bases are TGTGCCAGCAGTTACTCCCTACAGGACTCTGGAAACACCATATATTTT.

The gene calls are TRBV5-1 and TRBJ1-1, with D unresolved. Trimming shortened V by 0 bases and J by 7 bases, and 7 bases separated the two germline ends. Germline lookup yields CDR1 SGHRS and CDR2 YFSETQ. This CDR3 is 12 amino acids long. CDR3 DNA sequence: TGCGCCAGCAGCTTGGCTGGAAATGAAGCTTTCTTT. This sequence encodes CASSLAGNEAFF.

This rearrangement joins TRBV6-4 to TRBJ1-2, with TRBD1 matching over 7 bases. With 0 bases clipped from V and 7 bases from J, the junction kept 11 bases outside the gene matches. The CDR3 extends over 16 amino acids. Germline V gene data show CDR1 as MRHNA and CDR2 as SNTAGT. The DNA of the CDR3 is TGTGCCAGCAGTGACTCGAACAGACAGGGAGGATGTGGCTACACCTTC. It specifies CASSDSNRQGGCGYTF.

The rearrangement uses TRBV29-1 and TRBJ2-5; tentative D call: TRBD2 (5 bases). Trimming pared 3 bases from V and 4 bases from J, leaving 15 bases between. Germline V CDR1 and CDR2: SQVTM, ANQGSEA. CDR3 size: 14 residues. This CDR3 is CSVEGSVEGETQYF. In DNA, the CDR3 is TGCAGCGTTGAGGGGTCTGTCGAGGGAGAGACCCAGTACTTC. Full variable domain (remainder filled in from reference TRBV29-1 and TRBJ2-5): SAVISQKPSRDICQRGTSLTIQCQVDSQVTMMFWYRQQPGQSLTLIATANQGSEATYESGFVIDKFPISRPNLTFSTLTVSNMSPEDSSIYLCSVEGSVEGETQYFGPGTRLLVL.

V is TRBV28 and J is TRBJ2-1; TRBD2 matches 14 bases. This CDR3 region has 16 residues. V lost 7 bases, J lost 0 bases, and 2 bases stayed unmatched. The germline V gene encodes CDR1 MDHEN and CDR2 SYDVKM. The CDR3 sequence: CASTGTSGSSYNEQFF. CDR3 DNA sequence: TGTGCCAGCACCGGGACTAGCGGGAGCTCCTACAATGAGCAGTTCTTC.

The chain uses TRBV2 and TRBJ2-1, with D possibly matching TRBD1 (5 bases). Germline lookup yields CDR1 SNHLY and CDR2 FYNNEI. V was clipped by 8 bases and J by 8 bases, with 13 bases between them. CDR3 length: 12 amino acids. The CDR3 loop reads CASLEWGHEQFF. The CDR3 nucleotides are TGTGCCAGCCTAGAATGGGGCCATGAGCAGTTCTTC.

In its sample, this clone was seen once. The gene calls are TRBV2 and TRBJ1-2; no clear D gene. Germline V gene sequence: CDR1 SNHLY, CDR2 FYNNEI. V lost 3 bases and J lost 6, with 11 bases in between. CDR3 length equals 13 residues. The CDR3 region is CASSENLGNGYTF. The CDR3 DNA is TGTGCCAGCAGTGAGAATCTTGGGAATGGCTACACCTTC. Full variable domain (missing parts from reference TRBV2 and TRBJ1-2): EPEVTQTPSHQVTQMGQEVILRCVPISNHLYFYWYRQILGQKVEFLVSFYNNEISEKSEIFDDQFSVERPDGSNFTLKIRSTKLEDSAMYFCASSENLGNGYTFGSGTRLTVV.

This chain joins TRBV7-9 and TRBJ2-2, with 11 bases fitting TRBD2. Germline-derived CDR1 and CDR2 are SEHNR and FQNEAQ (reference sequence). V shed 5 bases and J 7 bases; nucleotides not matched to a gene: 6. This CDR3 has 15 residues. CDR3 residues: CASSPLAGVNGELFF. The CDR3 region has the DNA TGTGCCAGCAGCCCACTAGCGGGAGTGAACGGGGAGCTGTTTTTT.

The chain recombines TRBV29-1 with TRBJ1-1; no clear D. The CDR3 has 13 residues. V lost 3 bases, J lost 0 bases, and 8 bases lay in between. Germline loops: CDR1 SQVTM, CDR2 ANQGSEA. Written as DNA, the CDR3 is TGCAGCGTTGACAGCTGGGTGAACACTGAAGCTTTCTTT. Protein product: CSVDSWVNTEAFF.

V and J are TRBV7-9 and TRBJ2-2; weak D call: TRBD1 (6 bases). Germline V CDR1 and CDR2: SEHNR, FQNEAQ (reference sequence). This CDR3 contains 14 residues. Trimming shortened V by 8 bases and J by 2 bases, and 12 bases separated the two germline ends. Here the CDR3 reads CASRTDLNTGELFF. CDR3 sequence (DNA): TGTGCCAGCCGGACAGATCTAAACACCGGGGAGCTGTTTTTT. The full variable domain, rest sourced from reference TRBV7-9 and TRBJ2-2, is DTGVSQNPRHKITKRGQNVTFRCDPISEHNRLYWYRQTLGQGPEFLTYFQNEAQLEKSRLLSDRFSAERPKGSFSTLEIQRTEQGDSAMYLCASRTDLNTGELFFGEGSRLTVL.

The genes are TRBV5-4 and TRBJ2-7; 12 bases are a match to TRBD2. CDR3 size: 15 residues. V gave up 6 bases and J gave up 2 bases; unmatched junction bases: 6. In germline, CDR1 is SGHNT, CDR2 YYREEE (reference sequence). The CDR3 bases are TGTGCCAGCACGGTGGGACTAGCGGGCGCCTACGAGCAGTACTTC. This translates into CASTVGLAGAYEQYF. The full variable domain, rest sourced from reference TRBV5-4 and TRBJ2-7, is ETGVTQSPTHLIKTRGQQVTLRCSSQSGHNTVSWYQQALGQGPQFIFQYYREEENGRGNFPPRFSGLQFPNYSSELNVNALELDDSALYLCASTVGLAGAYEQYFGPGTRLTVT.

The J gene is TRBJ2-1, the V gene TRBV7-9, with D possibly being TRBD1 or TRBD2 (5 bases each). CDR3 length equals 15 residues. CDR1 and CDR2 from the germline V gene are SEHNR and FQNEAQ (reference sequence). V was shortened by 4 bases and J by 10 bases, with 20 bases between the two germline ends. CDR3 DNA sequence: TGTGCCAGCAGCTCTTCAGACGGGACCATCGGGGAGCAGTTCTTC. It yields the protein CASSSSDGTIGEQFF.

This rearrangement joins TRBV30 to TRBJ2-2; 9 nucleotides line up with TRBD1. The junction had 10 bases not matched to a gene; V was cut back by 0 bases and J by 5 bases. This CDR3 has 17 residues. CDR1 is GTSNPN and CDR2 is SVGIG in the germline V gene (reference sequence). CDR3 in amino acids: CAWSVPNRGRWTGELFF. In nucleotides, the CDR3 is TGTGCCTGGAGTGTGCCTAACAGGGGGCGCTGGACCGGGGAGCTGTTTTTT. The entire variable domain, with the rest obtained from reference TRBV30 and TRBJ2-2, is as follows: SQTIHQWPATLVQPVGSPLSLECTVEGTSNPNLYWYRQAAGRGLQLLFYSVGIGQISSEVPQNLSASRPQDRQFILSSKKLLLSDSGFYLCAWSVPNRGRWTGELFFGEGSRLTVL.